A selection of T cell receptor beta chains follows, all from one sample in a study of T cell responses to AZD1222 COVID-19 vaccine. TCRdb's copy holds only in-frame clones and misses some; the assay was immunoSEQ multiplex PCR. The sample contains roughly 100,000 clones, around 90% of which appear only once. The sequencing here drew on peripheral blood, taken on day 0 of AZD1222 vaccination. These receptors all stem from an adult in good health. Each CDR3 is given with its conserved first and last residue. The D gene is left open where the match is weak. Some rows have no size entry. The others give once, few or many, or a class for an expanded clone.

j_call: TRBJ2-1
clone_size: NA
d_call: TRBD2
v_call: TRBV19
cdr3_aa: CASSQAGGREQFF
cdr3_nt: TGTGCCAGTTCCCAGGCGGGAGGGCGAGAGCAGTTCTTC

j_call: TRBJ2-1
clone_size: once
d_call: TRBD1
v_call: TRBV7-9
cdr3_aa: CASSLSQGEFF
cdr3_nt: TGTGCCAGCAGCTTAAGCCAGGGGGAGTTCTTC

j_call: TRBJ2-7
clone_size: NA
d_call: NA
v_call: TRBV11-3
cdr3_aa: CASSPPASYEQYF
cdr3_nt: TGTGCCAGCAGCCCCCCGGCATCCTACGAGCAGTACTTC

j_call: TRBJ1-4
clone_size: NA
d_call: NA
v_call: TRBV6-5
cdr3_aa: CASSYDPSALQLFF
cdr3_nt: TGTGCCAGCAGTTACGATCCATCGGCGTTACAGCTGTTTTTT

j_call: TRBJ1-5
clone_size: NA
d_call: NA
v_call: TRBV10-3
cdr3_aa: CAISEQGNQPQHF
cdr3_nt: TGTGCCATCAGTGAACAGGGTAATCAGCCCCAGCATTTT

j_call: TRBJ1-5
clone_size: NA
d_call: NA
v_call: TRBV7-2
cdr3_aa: CASSPGGSNQPQHF
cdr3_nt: TGTGCCAGCAGCCCCGGGGGGAGCAATCAGCCCCAGCATTTT

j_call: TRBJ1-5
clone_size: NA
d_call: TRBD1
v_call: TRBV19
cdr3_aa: CASSRQGGSNQPQHF
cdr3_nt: TGTGCCAGTAGTCGACAGGGAGGGAGCAATCAGCCCCAGCATTTT

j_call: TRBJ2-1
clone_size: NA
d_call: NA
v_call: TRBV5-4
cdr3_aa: CASRLGGAQISYNEQFF
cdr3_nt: TGTGCCAGCAGGCTGGGGGGGGCCCAGATTTCCTACAATGAGCAGTTCTTC

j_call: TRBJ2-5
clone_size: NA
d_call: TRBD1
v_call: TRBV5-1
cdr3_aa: CASSSQGAEETQYF
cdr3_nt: TGCGCCAGCAGCTCACAGGGGGCGGAAGAGACCCAGTACTTC

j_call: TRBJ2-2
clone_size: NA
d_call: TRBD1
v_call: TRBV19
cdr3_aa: CASTGRDRATGELFF
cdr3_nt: TGTGCCAGTACGGGCCGGGACAGGGCCACCGGGGAGCTGTTTTTT

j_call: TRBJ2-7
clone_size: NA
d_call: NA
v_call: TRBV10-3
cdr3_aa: CAISEPPQGSASYEQYF
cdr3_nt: TGTGCCATCAGTGAGCCACCTCAGGGGTCGGCCTCCTACGAGCAGTACTTC

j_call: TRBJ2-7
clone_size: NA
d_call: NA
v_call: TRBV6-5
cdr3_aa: CASTSGLGWDEQYF
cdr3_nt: TGTGCCAGCACCAGCGGACTGGGGTGGGATGAGCAGTACTTC

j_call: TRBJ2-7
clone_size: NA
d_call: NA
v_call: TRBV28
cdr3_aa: CASRGLHEQYF
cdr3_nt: TGTGCCAGCAGAGGTCTCCACGAGCAGTACTTC

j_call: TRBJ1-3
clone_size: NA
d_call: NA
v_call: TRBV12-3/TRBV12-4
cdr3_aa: CASSLRTGSIYF
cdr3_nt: TGTGCCAGCAGTCTTCGGACTGGATCCATATATTTT

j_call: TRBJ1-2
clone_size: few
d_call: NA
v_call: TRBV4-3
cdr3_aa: CASSQAGGGNYGYTF
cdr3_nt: TGCGCCAGCAGCCAAGCCGGTGGGGGGAACTATGGCTACACCTTC

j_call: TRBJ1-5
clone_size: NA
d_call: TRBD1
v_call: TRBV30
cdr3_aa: CAWSVLTGDQPQHF
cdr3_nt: TGTGCCTGGAGTGTTCTGACAGGGGATCAGCCCCAGCATTTT

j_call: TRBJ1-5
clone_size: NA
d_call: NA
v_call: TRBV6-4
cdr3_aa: CANSAEEGQPQHF
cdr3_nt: TGTGCCAACAGTGCAGAAGAGGGTCAGCCCCAGCATTTT

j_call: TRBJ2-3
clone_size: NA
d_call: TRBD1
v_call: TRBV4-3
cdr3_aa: CASSQDAQGVIDTQYF
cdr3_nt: TGCGCCAGCAGCCAAGATGCACAGGGGGTGATAGATACGCAGTATTTT

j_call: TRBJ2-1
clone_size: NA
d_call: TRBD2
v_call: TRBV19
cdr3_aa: CASSIVRAGESSYNEQFF
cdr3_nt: TGTGCCAGTAGTATTGTCCGCGCGGGAGAAAGCTCCTACAATGAGCAGTTCTTC

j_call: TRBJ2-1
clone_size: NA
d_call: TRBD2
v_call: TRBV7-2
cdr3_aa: CASSLDGTSGRGQFF
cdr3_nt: TGTGCCAGCAGCTTAGATGGGACTAGCGGGAGGGGGCAGTTCTTC

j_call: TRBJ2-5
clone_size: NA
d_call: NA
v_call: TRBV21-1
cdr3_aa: CASSKAASGGGETQYF
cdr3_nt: TGTGCCAGCAGCAAAGCGGCTAGCGGGGGAGGAGAGACCCAGTACTTC

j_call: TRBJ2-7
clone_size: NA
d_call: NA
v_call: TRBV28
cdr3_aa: CASSLGGTRYEQYF
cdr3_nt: TGTGCCAGCAGTTTAGGGGGCACAAGGTACGAGCAGTACTTC

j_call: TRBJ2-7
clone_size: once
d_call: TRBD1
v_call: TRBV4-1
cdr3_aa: CASSQDRRQGTDEQYF
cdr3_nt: TGCGCCAGCAGCCAAGATCGTAGACAGGGGACAGACGAGCAGTACTTC

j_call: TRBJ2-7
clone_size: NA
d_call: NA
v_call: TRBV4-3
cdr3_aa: CASSPSGATYEQYF
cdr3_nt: TGCGCCAGCAGCCCGTCTGGGGCCACCTACGAGCAGTACTTC

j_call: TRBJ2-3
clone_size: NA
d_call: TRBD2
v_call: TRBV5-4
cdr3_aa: CASSPTSGLTDTQYF
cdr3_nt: TGTGCCAGCAGCCCGACTAGCGGACTCACAGATACGCAGTATTTT